This TCR beta chain was observed in a study of cytomegalovirus exposure and HLA in healthy donors. The sample holds a few counts of this clone. In the PCR, 60 Vbeta and 13 Jbeta primers were used. Clones were sequenced by immunoSEQ multiplex PCR, and TCRdb holds only the in-frame ones, with some missing. The repertoire includes about 130,000 clones, about 15% of them detected once, and about 3% sits in the top ten. V trimming: 5 bases; J trimming: 6 bases; junction bases outside the gene matches: 1. The CDR3 is 12 residues long. Germline-derived CDR1 and CDR2 are KGHSH and LQKENI. Sequencing was done on a sample of PBMCs. This clonotype was sampled from a female donor in good health and CMV-seropositive. The chain links TRBV18 to TRBJ1-2; 9 bases are a match to TRBD1. This CDR3 is CASSRQGDGYTF. DNA of the CDR3: TGTGCCAGCTCAAGACAGGGGGATGGCTACACCTTC.